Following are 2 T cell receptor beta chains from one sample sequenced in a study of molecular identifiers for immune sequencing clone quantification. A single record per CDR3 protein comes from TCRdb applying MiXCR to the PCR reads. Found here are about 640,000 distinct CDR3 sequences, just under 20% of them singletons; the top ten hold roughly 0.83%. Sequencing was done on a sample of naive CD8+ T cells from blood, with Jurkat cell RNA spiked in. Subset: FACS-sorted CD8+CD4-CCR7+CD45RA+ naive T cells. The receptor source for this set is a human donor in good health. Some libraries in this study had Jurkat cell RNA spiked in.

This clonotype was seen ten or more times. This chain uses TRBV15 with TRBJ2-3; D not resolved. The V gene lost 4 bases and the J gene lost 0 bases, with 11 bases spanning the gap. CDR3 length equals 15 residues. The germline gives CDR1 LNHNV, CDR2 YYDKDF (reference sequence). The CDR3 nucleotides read TGTGCCACCAGCATCACGTTGGACAGCACAGATACGCAGTATTTT. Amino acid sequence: CATSITLDSTDTQYF.

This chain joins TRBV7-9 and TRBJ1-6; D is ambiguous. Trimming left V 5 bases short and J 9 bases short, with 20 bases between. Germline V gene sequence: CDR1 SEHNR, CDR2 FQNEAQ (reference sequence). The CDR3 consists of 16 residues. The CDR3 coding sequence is TGTGCCAGCAGCATTACGGGGTACGAAGTGGGTTCACCCCTCCACTTT. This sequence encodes CASSITGYEVGSPLHF.